The present T cell receptor (beta chain) was sequenced within a study of blood T cell repertoires in COVID-19. Overall study context: Some COVID-19 samples were acute and others convalescent; all came from the United States, Italy and Spain.

Ages ranged from about 18 to 100 years, with residence in under 25 US areas. Self-reported history from a screening survey and questionnaire set each donor's cohort. Exposed participants encountered a COVID-19 case during the 2 weeks preceding study entry. CDR3 length: 8 residues. Germline CDR1 is WNHNN and CDR2 is SYGVQD (reference sequence). The V end lost 6 bases, the J end lost 13 bases, and 6 bases lay between the germline ends. Some clones are missing from TCRdb's copy, which holds only in-frame ones; the method was immunoSEQ multiplex PCR. The sample consists of over 130,000 clones, roughly 80% of them appearing once.

The J gene is TRBJ2-5, the V gene TRBV10-1; D is uncertain. The sample consisted of PBMCs or T cells enriched from blood (not recorded which). The sequence was collected from a woman under 30 who had been exposed to COVID-19. As DNA, the CDR3 is TGCGCCAGCAGCTCGGTGTACTTC. Its translation is CASSSVYF.